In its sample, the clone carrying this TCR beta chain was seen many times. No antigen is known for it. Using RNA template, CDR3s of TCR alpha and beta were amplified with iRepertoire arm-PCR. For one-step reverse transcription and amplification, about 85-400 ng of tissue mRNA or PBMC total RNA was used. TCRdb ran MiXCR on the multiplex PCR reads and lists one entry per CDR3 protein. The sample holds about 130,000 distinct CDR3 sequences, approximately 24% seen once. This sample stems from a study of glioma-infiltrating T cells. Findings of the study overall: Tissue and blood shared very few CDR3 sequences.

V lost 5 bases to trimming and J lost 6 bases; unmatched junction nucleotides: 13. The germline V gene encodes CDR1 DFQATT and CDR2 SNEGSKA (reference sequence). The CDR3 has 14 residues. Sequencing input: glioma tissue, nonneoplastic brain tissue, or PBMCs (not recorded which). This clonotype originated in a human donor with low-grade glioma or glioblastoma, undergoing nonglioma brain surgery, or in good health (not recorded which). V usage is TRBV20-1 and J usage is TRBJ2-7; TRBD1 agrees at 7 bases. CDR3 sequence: CSAPGSRQGAEQYV. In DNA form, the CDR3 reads TGCAGTGCTCCCGGGTCTCGACAGGGAGCCGAGCAGTACGTC.